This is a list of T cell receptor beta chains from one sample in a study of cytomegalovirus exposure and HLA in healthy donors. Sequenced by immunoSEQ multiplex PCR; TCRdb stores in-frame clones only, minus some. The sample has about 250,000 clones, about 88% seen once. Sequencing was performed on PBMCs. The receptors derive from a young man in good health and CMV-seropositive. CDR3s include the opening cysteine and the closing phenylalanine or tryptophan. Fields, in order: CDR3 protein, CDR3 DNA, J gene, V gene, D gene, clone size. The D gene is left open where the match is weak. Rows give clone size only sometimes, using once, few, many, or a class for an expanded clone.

CDR3aa: CASSLAQGWQNIQYF
CDR3nt: TGTGCCAGCAGCTTGGCCCAGGGATGGCAAAACATTCAGTACTTC
j_gene: TRBJ2-4
v_gene: TRBV5-6
d_gene: -
abundance: -

CDR3aa: CASSSGTVQETQYF
CDR3nt: TGTGCCAGCAGCTCCGGGACAGTGCAAGAGACCCAGTACTTC
j_gene: TRBJ2-5
v_gene: TRBV11-1
d_gene: TRBD1
abundance: -

CDR3aa: CASSPTLAETLTDTQYF
CDR3nt: TGTGCCAGCAGCCCCACTCTGGCGGAAACCCTCACAGATACGCAGTATTTT
j_gene: TRBJ2-3
v_gene: TRBV27
d_gene: -
abundance: once

CDR3aa: CASSRPGESRFGGYTF
CDR3nt: TGTGCCAGCAGTCGCCCCGGAGAATCGAGGTTCGGGGGCTACACCTTC
j_gene: TRBJ1-2
v_gene: TRBV2
d_gene: -
abundance: -

CDR3aa: CASRARTVYGYTF
CDR3nt: TGTGCCAGCAGGGCAAGGACAGTCTATGGCTACACCTTC
j_gene: TRBJ1-2
v_gene: TRBV2
d_gene: -
abundance: -

CDR3aa: CASSVGALGERAYEQYF
CDR3nt: TGTGCCAGCAGCGTAGGGGCTCTGGGGGAGCGCGCCTACGAGCAGTACTTC
j_gene: TRBJ2-7
v_gene: TRBV9
d_gene: -
abundance: -

CDR3aa: CASSWEPSGSGEQYF
CDR3nt: TGCGCCAGCAGCTGGGAACCTAGCGGATCGGGCGAGCAGTACTTC
j_gene: TRBJ2-7
v_gene: TRBV5-1
d_gene: TRBD2
abundance: -

CDR3aa: CSVKQGTSGELFF
CDR3nt: TGCAGCGTTAAACAGGGGACGTCCGGGGAGCTGTTTTTT
j_gene: TRBJ2-2
v_gene: TRBV29-1
d_gene: TRBD1
abundance: once

CDR3aa: CASSLDRTNEKLFF
CDR3nt: TGTGCCAGCAGCTTGGACAGAACTAATGAAAAACTGTTTTTT
j_gene: TRBJ1-4
v_gene: TRBV6-5
d_gene: -
abundance: -

CDR3aa: CASSLSQGNTEAFF
CDR3nt: TGCGCCAGCAGCTTGTCGCAGGGGAACACTGAAGCTTTCTTT
j_gene: TRBJ1-1
v_gene: TRBV5-1
d_gene: -
abundance: -

CDR3aa: CASSFQGQGGDEQYF
CDR3nt: TGCGCCAGCAGCTTTCAGGGACAGGGTGGTGACGAGCAGTACTTC
j_gene: TRBJ2-7
v_gene: TRBV5-1
d_gene: TRBD1
abundance: -

CDR3aa: CASSLQGQDTQYF
CDR3nt: TGTGCCAGCAGTTTACAGGGGCAAGATACGCAGTATTTT
j_gene: TRBJ2-3
v_gene: TRBV2
d_gene: TRBD1
abundance: -

CDR3aa: CASVVGEEGYTF
CDR3nt: TGCGCCAGCGTGGTCGGGGAGGAGGGCTACACCTTC
j_gene: TRBJ1-2
v_gene: TRBV5-1
d_gene: -
abundance: -

CDR3aa: CASSESGRLSPQYF
CDR3nt: TGTGCCAGCAGTGAGAGCGGGAGGTTGTCTCCGCAGTATTTT
j_gene: TRBJ2-3
v_gene: TRBV2
d_gene: TRBD2
abundance: -

CDR3aa: CASRPRAGSSGELFF
CDR3nt: TGTGCCAGCAGACCTCGGGCTGGCTCGTCCGGGGAGCTGTTTTTT
j_gene: TRBJ2-2
v_gene: TRBV7-9
d_gene: -
abundance: -

CDR3aa: CASSVVGSSYNEQFF
CDR3nt: TGTGCCAGCAGCGTAGTGGGGAGCTCCTACAATGAGCAGTTCTTC
j_gene: TRBJ2-1
v_gene: TRBV9
d_gene: -
abundance: once

CDR3aa: CASSPSQGGTEAFF
CDR3nt: TGTGCCAGCTCACCTAGTCAAGGGGGCACTGAAGCTTTCTTT
j_gene: TRBJ1-1
v_gene: TRBV18
d_gene: -
abundance: -

CDR3aa: CASSARSGTGWFNEKLFF
CDR3nt: TGTGCCAGCAGCGCCCGCTCCGGGACAGGGTGGTTTAATGAAAAACTGTTTTTT
j_gene: TRBJ1-4
v_gene: TRBV9
d_gene: TRBD1
abundance: -

CDR3aa: CASSEEGLNTEAFF
CDR3nt: TGTGCCAGCAGTGAGGAGGGTTTGAACACTGAAGCTTTCTTT
j_gene: TRBJ1-1
v_gene: TRBV25-1
d_gene: -
abundance: -

CDR3aa: CASSLVGTGRQPQHF
CDR3nt: TGTGCCAGCAGCTTAGTCGGGACAGGGCGTCAGCCCCAGCATTTT
j_gene: TRBJ1-5
v_gene: TRBV7-9
d_gene: TRBD1
abundance: -

CDR3aa: CSVALDQYNEQFF
CDR3nt: TGCAGCGTTGCTTTGGATCAGTACAATGAGCAGTTCTTC
j_gene: TRBJ2-1
v_gene: TRBV29-1
d_gene: -
abundance: -

CDR3aa: CASGEQGLFSGNTIYF
CDR3nt: TGTGCCAGCGGTGAACAGGGGCTCTTCTCTGGAAACACCATATATTTT
j_gene: TRBJ1-3
v_gene: TRBV6-1
d_gene: TRBD1
abundance: -

CDR3aa: CASSRTGNYGYTF
CDR3nt: TGTGCCAGCAGCCGGACAGGGAACTATGGCTACACCTTC
j_gene: TRBJ1-2
v_gene: TRBV6-6
d_gene: TRBD1
abundance: -

CDR3aa: CASSPSPGTGGRDRTDTQYF
CDR3nt: TGTGCCAGCAGCCCTAGCCCCGGGACAGGGGGCAGAGACCGCACAGATACGCAGTATTTT
j_gene: TRBJ2-3
v_gene: TRBV13
d_gene: TRBD1
abundance: -

CDR3aa: CASSRTGGAYTGELFF
CDR3nt: TGCGCCAGCAGCCGGACAGGGGGCGCGTACACCGGGGAGCTGTTTTTT
j_gene: TRBJ2-2
v_gene: TRBV5-1
d_gene: TRBD1
abundance: once

CDR3aa: CASSPVTGSSYEQYF
CDR3nt: TGTGCCAGCAGCCCCGTGACAGGGAGCTCCTACGAGCAGTACTTC
j_gene: TRBJ2-7
v_gene: TRBV7-2
d_gene: TRBD1
abundance: once

CDR3aa: CASSFPSNTEAFF
CDR3nt: TGTGCCAGCAGTTTTCCGAGCAACACTGAAGCTTTCTTT
j_gene: TRBJ1-1
v_gene: TRBV28
d_gene: -
abundance: -

CDR3aa: CASSQGTGVYGYTF
CDR3nt: TGTGCCAGCAGCCAAGGGACGGGGGTCTATGGCTACACCTTC
j_gene: TRBJ1-2
v_gene: TRBV28
d_gene: -
abundance: -

CDR3aa: CASSQASSGNTEAFF
CDR3nt: TGTGCCAGCAGTCAGGCATCCTCGGGGAACACTGAAGCTTTCTTT
j_gene: TRBJ1-1
v_gene: TRBV28
d_gene: -
abundance: -

CDR3aa: CASTTGTGSEKLFF
CDR3nt: TGTGCCAGTACCACCGGGACAGGGAGCGAAAAACTGTTTTTT
j_gene: TRBJ1-4
v_gene: TRBV19
d_gene: TRBD1
abundance: few

CDR3aa: CASSQGFRQASGANVLTF
CDR3nt: TGCGCCAGCAGCCAAGGCTTTCGGCAGGCCTCTGGGGCCAACGTCCTGACTTTC
j_gene: TRBJ2-6
v_gene: TRBV4-1
d_gene: -
abundance: -

CDR3aa: CASSEGNGANYGYTF
CDR3nt: TGTGCCAGCAGTGAAGGTAACGGAGCTAACTATGGCTACACCTTC
j_gene: TRBJ1-2
v_gene: TRBV6-1
d_gene: -
abundance: few

CDR3aa: CASSFRGDSYNEQFF
CDR3nt: TGCGCCAGCAGCTTCAGGGGGGACTCCTACAATGAGCAGTTCTTC
j_gene: TRBJ2-1
v_gene: TRBV4-1
d_gene: -
abundance: -

CDR3aa: CASSLEGTNYGYTF
CDR3nt: TGCGCCAGCAGCTTGGAAGGGACCAACTATGGCTACACCTTC
j_gene: TRBJ1-2
v_gene: TRBV5-1
d_gene: -
abundance: -

CDR3aa: CASSQDEVGTEQYF
CDR3nt: TGCGCCAGCAGCCAAGATGAGGTCGGGACGGAGCAGTACTTC
j_gene: TRBJ2-7
v_gene: TRBV4-3
d_gene: -
abundance: -

CDR3aa: CASSLRTRYEQYF
CDR3nt: TGCGCCAGCAGCTTGCGGACGCGATACGAGCAGTACTTC
j_gene: TRBJ2-7
v_gene: TRBV5-1
d_gene: -
abundance: -